The subject of this entry is one T cell receptor (beta chain). This clone came up a few times. Its antigen is not yet known. No much larger clone exists at a distance of one base, and base qualities are not known. To estimate absolute template abundance from read counts, synthetic TCR analog templates were spiked into each PCR. Using the immunoSEQ assay, TCRbeta CDR3 regions were amplified from genomic DNA with bias-controlled V and J gene primers. Sequencing of rearranged TCRbeta segments was done at approximately 20X coverage. The paper's data handling went like this. Clustering was used to correct sequencing errors, and CDR3s were annotated against IMGT so that V, D and J genes could be assigned. Out-of-frame and stop-codon sequences were excluded, and only productive TCRbeta rearrangements were used in downstream analyses. Clonality was calculated as one minus the Shannon entropy normalized by the log of the number of unique productive sequences. Clones differing between time points or between blood and tumor were identified using Fisher's exact test with Benjamini-Hochberg correction, with an adjusted p below 0.01 applied as the threshold. This is the immuneACCESS table as TCRdb keeps it, with only in-frame sequences that have V and J called. A part of the clones is gone; compared with another copy, unresolved V genes explain less than half, and the rest is unexplained. Clonal size and the V and J genes are those of that table, whereas D and trimming came from the DNA. This sample holds under 55,000 clones; around 84% were observed only once. 3% to 4% of the sample is in the top ten clones.

Per the publication, the time point label means: pretreatment peripheral blood. The cohort comprised around 31 patients with locally advanced or metastatic urothelial carcinoma treated at Memorial Sloan Kettering on a trial protocol. Peripheral blood mononuclear cells were collected pretreatment and during treatment, with between 1 and 8 total time points per patient. The Qiagen DNeasy Blood extraction kit was used to purify genomic DNA from total PBMCs and tumor samples. PBMCs were collected pretreatment and during treatment, and were isolated and stored as previously described. The CDR3, cysteine through phenylalanine, is 13 amino acids long. Only CDR3 DNA remains: 39 bases, in frame from the first base. The germline V gene gives CDR1 as SGHDT and CDR2 as YYEEEE. The junction carries 11 bases between V and J, which are trimmed by 1 base and 9 bases respectively. These data originate in a study of PD-L1 blockade in urothelial cancer (dated by TCRdb to the late 2010s). General notes on the study: All patients started therapy in about 2014 and received atezolizumab 1,200 mg intravenously every 3 weeks. About nine tenths of the roughly 29 patients were males with bladder-origin urothelial cancer, and about 60% of the 29 reported a prior smoking history. Patients had an ECOG performance status of 0 or 1 and had received between 0 and 3 prior chemotherapy regimens. Blood samples were analyzed 3 weeks after the start of treatment (second dose) and 6 weeks after the start of treatment. Blood samples gave median yields of roughly 150,000 T cells and around 88,000 unique TCRs, along with a median clonality of approximately 0.08. An exploratory multi-omic analysis was conducted of the somatic, immune and clinical correlates of response to PD-L1 blockade with atezolizumab in urothelial cancer. Pretreatment tumor samples and matched peripheral blood, collected serially before and after atezolizumab treatment, underwent TCR sequencing. Durable clinical benefit was defined as progression-free survival longer than 6 months, and TCR features were also tested against progression-free and overall survival. Whole exome sequencing and RNA sequencing of pretreatment tumors were performed alongside TCR sequencing in the same patients. Roughly 10 patients reached durable clinical benefit, while 15 to 25 patients did not. Approximately 29 patients had pretreatment blood TCR-seq, roughly 24 had at least one posttreatment blood collection, and roughly 24 had tumor TCR-seq. Findings and caveats that apply to the study as a whole: A pretreatment peripheral blood TCR clonality below the median was linked to improved progression-free and overall survival. Small sample size (n ≈ 27) and many exploratory analyses mean the results are intended to be hypothesis-generating. Greater expansion of tumor-associated TCR clones in peripheral blood 3 weeks after the start of treatment was observed in patients with durable benefit (n ≈ 24, p = 0.022).

The sequence came from a man in his sixties or seventies with urothelial cancer. The V and J genes are TRBV5-6 and TRBJ1-5, with the D gene not clear enough to name. This sample comprised PBMCs, obtained around atezolizumab (anti-PD-L1) treatment. The CDR3 sequence is CASSLSGMGPQHF. The DNA sequence reads TGTGCCAGCAGCTTGTCGGGGATGGGGCCCCAGCATTTT.